Each of the 17 T cell receptor beta chains below was sequenced from the same sample in a study of blood T cell repertoires in COVID-19. Sequenced by immunoSEQ multiplex PCR; TCRdb stores in-frame clones only, minus some. This table holds some 120,000 clones, about four fifths found once. The sequencing sample was made of peripheral blood. Receptor source: a woman aged 60 to 75 with acute or convalescent COVID-19.

This clone was detected a few times. The chain links TRBV18 to TRBJ1-2; D might be TRBD1 (6 bases). Between the trimmed V and J ends, which lost 6 bases and 2 bases, there was a span of 13 bases. CDR3 length equals 14 residues. Looked up from germline, CDR1 is KGHSH and CDR2 is LQKENI. Here the CDR3 reads CASSRGHLNYGYTF. In DNA, the CDR3 is TGTGCCAGCTCCCGGGGACATCTGAACTATGGCTACACCTTC. Full variable domain (remainder filled in from reference TRBV18 and TRBJ1-2): NAGVMQNPRHLVRRRGQEARLRCSPMKGHSHVYWYRQLPEEGLKFMVYLQKENIIDESGMPKERFSAEFPKEGPSILRIQQVVRGDSAAYFCASSRGHLNYGYTFGSGTRLTVV.

This chain joins TRBV27 and TRBJ1-2; possible D gene TRBD1, 5 bases. The germline V and J ends were trimmed by 5 bases and 2 bases, with 12 bases remaining between them. Germline CDR1 reads MNHEY; CDR2 reads SMNVEV (reference sequence). The length of the CDR3 is 14 residues. Here the CDR3 reads CASSLTRTNYGYTF. CDR3 nucleotide sequence: TGTGCCAGCAGTCTGACTCGGACAAACTATGGCTACACCTTC.

The chain links TRBV18 to TRBJ1-2; D remains ambiguous. The V gene's germline CDR1 is KGHSH and CDR2 LQKENI. CDR3 length: 15 amino acids. Deletions cut 6 bases from V and 0 bases from J, with 14 bases between. The CDR3 region is CASSLSLQANYGYTF. For the CDR3, the DNA is TGTGCCAGCTCCCTAAGCCTCCAGGCTAACTATGGCTACACCTTC. Full variable domain (outside the CDR3, taken from reference TRBV18 and TRBJ1-2): NAGVMQNPRHLVRRRGQEARLRCSPMKGHSHVYWYRQLPEEGLKFMVYLQKENIIDESGMPKERFSAEFPKEGPSILRIQQVVRGDSAAYFCASSLSLQANYGYTFGSGTRLTVV.

The chain employs TRBV24-1 and TRBJ2-1; TRBD1 might be the D (6 bases). The germline V and J ends were trimmed by 0 bases and 4 bases, with 12 bases remaining between them. The CDR3 is made up of 16 amino acids. CDR1 is KGHDR and CDR2 is SFDVKD in the germline V gene. Here the CDR3 reads CATSDLRGGTYNEQFF. The CDR3 DNA follows: TGTGCCACCAGTGATTTGAGGGGTGGGACATACAATGAGCAGTTCTTC.

The rearrangement links TRBV19 to TRBJ2-5, with a possible D match to TRBD2 (5 bases). The V end was cut by 3 bases, the J end by 4 bases, with 15 bases between. The CDR3 extends over 15 amino acids. CDR1 and CDR2 (germline): LNHDA, SQIVND (reference sequence). The CDR3 is CASSMRVGFGETQYF. The CDR3 DNA is TGTGCCAGTAGTATGCGGGTCGGGTTTGGAGAGACCCAGTACTTC.

This chain joins TRBV10-2 and TRBJ2-1; 7 nucleotides align to TRBD2. CDR3 length: 11 residues. Germline V lookup: CDR1 WSHSY, CDR2 SAAADI. The V and J ends lost 6 bases and 13 bases, in that order; junction bases with no gene match: 6. The CDR3, as DNA: TGCGCCAGCAGGATAAGCGGGACCCAGTTCTTC. This gives the protein CASRISGTQFF.

The gene calls are TRBV19 and TRBJ2-2, with 7 bases aligning to TRBD1. CDR1 is LNHDA, CDR2 SQIVND, per germline (reference sequence). V lost 5 bases to trimming and J lost 0 bases; unmatched junction nucleotides: 3. The CDR3 loop spans 15 amino acids. CDR3 region: CASSFGTANTGELFF. The CDR3 coding sequence is TGTGCCAGTAGTTTTGGGACAGCGAACACCGGGGAGCTGTTTTTT. Filled out from reference TRBV19 and TRBJ2-2, the complete variable domain reads DGGITQSPKYLFRKEGQNVTLSCEQNLNHDAMYWYRQDPGQGLRLIYYSQIVNDFQKGDIAEGYSVSREKKESFPLTVTSAQKNPTAFYLCASSFGTANTGELFFGEGSRLTVL.

This chain uses TRBV5-1 with TRBJ1-2; 9 nucleotides line up with TRBD1. V lost 1 base and J lost 7; bases outside the gene matches: 5. The CDR3 loop spans 14 amino acids. The germline CDR1 and CDR2 sequences are SGHRS and YFSETQ. CDR3 coding DNA: TGCGCCAGCAGCTTGAACAGGGGGCAATCTGGCTACACCTTC. This translates into CASSLNRGQSGYTF.

J is TRBJ1-2 and V is TRBV10-1, with 7 bases lining up with TRBD1. Losses at the gene ends were 5 bases for V and 4 bases for J; bases not matched to a gene: 7. Germline V CDR1 and CDR2: WNHNN, SYGVQD (reference sequence). The CDR3 is 14 amino acids. The CDR3 region is CASSPHRGGYGYTF. CDR3 DNA sequence: TGCGCCAGCAGTCCGCACAGGGGAGGCTATGGCTACACCTTC.

This chain connects TRBV19 to TRBJ1-2; tentative D call: TRBD1 (5 bases). From germline, CDR1 is LNHDA and CDR2 SQIVND (reference sequence). V gave up 11 bases and J gave up 0 bases, with 16 bases separating them. This CDR3 spans 14 amino acids. The CDR3 is CASDSNSANYGYTF. The DNA of the CDR3 is TGTGCCTCCGACAGCAATTCAGCTAACTATGGCTACACCTTC.

Turning to this clone: Different DNA sequences within this sample yield the same CDR3. The genes are TRBV12-3 or TRBV12-4 and TRBJ1-3; no definite D call. There are 12 residues in the CDR3. The V end lost 3 bases, the J end lost 4 bases, and 4 bases lay between the germline ends. CDR3 DNA sequence: TGTGCCAGCAGTTTGTCGGGAAACACCATATATTTT. The encoded protein is CASSLSGNTIYF.

The CDR3 bases are TGTGCCAGCAGCTTAGGGTTAGGACAGGGCACTTACGAGCAGTACTTC. This codes for CASSLGLGQGTYEQYF. The V gene is TRBV13, the J gene TRBJ2-7, with 8 nucleotides matching TRBD1. CDR1 is PRHDT, CDR2 FYEKMQ, per germline (reference sequence). With V trimmed by 0 bases and J by 4 bases, 8 bases remained unmatched. This CDR3 spans 16 amino acids.

This clone was recorded once. V is TRBV6-4 and J is TRBJ2-7; D perhaps matches TRBD2 (6 bases). The germline gives CDR1 MRHNA, CDR2 SNTAGT. CDR3 length equals 15 residues. Trimming took off 6 bases at V and 7 bases at J, with 22 bases between the two ends. CDR3 residues: CASSNPGLPSGEQYV. The CDR3 region has the DNA TGTGCCAGCAGCAACCCGGGACTCCCATCGGGAGAGCAGTACGTC.

This clone was seen only once. This chain links TRBV12-3 or TRBV12-4 with TRBJ2-1; D unclear. Trimming took off 7 bases at V and 10 bases at J, with 11 bases between the two ends. CDR3 length: 11 amino acids. This chain's CDR3 is CASMEFEEQFF. The DNA for the CDR3 is TGTGCCAGCATGGAGTTTGAAGAGCAGTTCTTC.

The J gene is TRBJ1-2, the V gene TRBV6-5, with unresolved D. Germline V gene sequence: CDR1 MNHEY, CDR2 SVGAGI. The CDR3 extends over 13 amino acids. Trimming removed 5 bases from V and 8 bases from J, with 15 bases in between. CDR3 in amino acids: CASSQRQSGGYTF. The CDR3 nucleotides read TGTGCCAGCAGTCAAAGACAATCAGGAGGCTACACCTTC.

The chain links TRBV19 to TRBJ1-1; D might be TRBD1 (5 bases). V was clipped by 8 bases and J by 1 base, with 14 bases between them. The germline CDR1 and CDR2 sequences are LNHDA and SQIVND (reference sequence). This CDR3 is 14 amino acids long. As DNA, the CDR3 is TGTGCCAGTCTCCCGACGGGGGGGAACACTGAAGCTTTCTTT. Encoded protein: CASLPTGGNTEAFF.

The V and J genes are TRBV2 and TRBJ2-4; D may be TRBD1 (6 bases). Germline V CDR1 and CDR2: SNHLY, FYNNEI. V gave up 10 bases and J gave up 6 bases, with 16 bases separating them. The CDR3 spans 13 residues. For the CDR3, the DNA is TGTGCCACAAACCGGGACAAGTCAAACATTCAGTACTTC. Translation gives CATNRDKSNIQYF.